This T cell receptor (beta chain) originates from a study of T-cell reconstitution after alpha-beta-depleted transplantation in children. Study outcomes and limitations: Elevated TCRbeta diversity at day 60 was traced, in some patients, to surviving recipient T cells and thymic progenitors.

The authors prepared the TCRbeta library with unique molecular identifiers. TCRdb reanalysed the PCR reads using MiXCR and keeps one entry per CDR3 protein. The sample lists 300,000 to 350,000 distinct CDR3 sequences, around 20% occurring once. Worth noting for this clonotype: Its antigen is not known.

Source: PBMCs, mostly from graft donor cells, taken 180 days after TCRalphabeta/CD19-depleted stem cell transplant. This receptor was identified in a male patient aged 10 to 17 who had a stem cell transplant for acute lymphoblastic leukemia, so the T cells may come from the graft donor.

The CDR3 spells CASSPGFPETQYF. The CDR3 nucleotides are TGTGCCAGCAGTCCAGGGTTCCCAGAGACCCAGTACTTC. The V and J genes are TRBV6-1 and TRBJ2-5, with a possible D match to TRBD1 (5 bases). The germline V gene has CDR1 MNHNS and CDR2 SASEGT. There are 13 residues in the CDR3. Trimming pared 5 bases from V and 4 bases from J, leaving 11 bases between.